The 18 T cell receptor beta chains listed next were all sequenced from one sample in a study of cytomegalovirus exposure and HLA in healthy donors. The study ran its PCR with 60 Vbeta and 13 Jbeta primers. TCRdb's copy holds only in-frame clones and misses some; the assay was immunoSEQ multiplex PCR. The data contain more than 150,000 clones, 80% of them singletons. The sequenced sample consisted of PBMCs. These receptors were obtained from a girl aged 10-17 years in good health and CMV-seropositive.

The chain is built from TRBV7-9 and TRBJ2-3; D possibly corresponds to TRBD2 (6 bases). Germline loops: CDR1 SEHNR, CDR2 FQNEAQ (reference sequence). The germline V and J ends were trimmed by 5 bases and 0 bases, with 12 bases remaining between them. This CDR3 comprises 15 residues. CDR3 loop: CASSQAGTSTDTQYF. CDR3 coding DNA: TGTGCCAGCAGCCAGGCGGGGACTAGCACAGATACGCAGTATTTT. The full variable domain, with the rest looked up from reference TRBV7-9 and TRBJ2-3, is DTGVSQNPRHKITKRGQNVTFRCDPISEHNRLYWYRQTLGQGPEFLTYFQNEAQLEKSRLLSDRFSAERPKGSFSTLEIQRTEQGDSAMYLCASSQAGTSTDTQYFGPGTRLTVL.

The rearrangement joins TRBV27 to TRBJ1-1; TRBD1 matches at 10 bases. Germline values: CDR1 MNHEY, CDR2 SMNVEV (reference sequence). The CDR3 runs to 17 residues. The J segment lost 5 bases and the V segment lost 1 base, leaving 10 bases of the junction unmatched. CDR3 in DNA: TGTGCCAGCAGTTTATGGGTACCCGGGACAGGGGTTACTGAAGCTTTCTTT. Its translation: CASSLWVPGTGVTEAFF.

The CDR3 region has the DNA TGTGCCAGCAGCCACGACCGCGGGACTAGCACAGATACGCAGTATTTT. Its translation is CASSHDRGTSTDTQYF. The chain is built from TRBV14 and TRBJ2-3; a weak D match, TRBD2 (6 bases). V was pared by 3 bases and J by 0 bases, with 13 bases between. Germline assignment: CDR1 SGHDN and CDR2 FVKESK. The CDR3 consists of 16 residues. The whole variable domain, filled in from reference TRBV14 and TRBJ2-3, reads EAGVTQFPSHSVIEKGQTVTLRCDPISGHDNLYWYRRVMGKEIKFLLHFVKESKQDESGMPNNRFLAERTGGTYSTLKVQPAELEDSGVYFCASSHDRGTSTDTQYFGPGTRLTVL.

The J gene is TRBJ2-3, the V gene TRBV4-1; maybe TRBD1 (5 bases). Germline V gene sequence: CDR1 MGHRA, CDR2 YSYEKL. CDR3 size: 14 residues. Trimming shortened V by 0 bases and J by 3 bases, and 7 bases separated the two germline ends. As DNA, the CDR3 is TGCGCCAGCAGCCAAGAGCAGGGTACAGATACGCAGTATTTT. Residues: CASSQEQGTDTQYF.

V and J are TRBV5-1 and TRBJ1-2, with 7 bases aligning to TRBD1. The CDR3 contains 15 residues. Losses at the gene ends were 4 bases for V and 2 bases for J; bases not matched to a gene: 8. Germline-derived CDR1 and CDR2 are SGHRS and YFSETQ. CDR3 loop: CASSPGGLRNYGYTF. Written as DNA, the CDR3 is TGCGCCAGCAGCCCAGGGGGGCTGCGCAACTATGGCTACACCTTC. Drawing the rest from reference TRBV5-1 and TRBJ1-2, the complete variable domain is KAGVTQTPRYLIKTRGQQVTLSCSPISGHRSVSWYQQTPGQGLQFLFEYFSETQRNKGNFPGRFSGRQFSNSRSEMNVSTLELGDSALYLCASSPGGLRNYGYTFGSGTRLTVV.

The V and J genes are TRBV9 and TRBJ1-1, with no clear D. V shed 0 bases and J shed 11 bases, with 8 bases lying between them. Per germline, CDR1 SGDLS and CDR2 YYNGEE. This CDR3 contains 11 residues. CDR3 nucleotides: TGTGCCAGCAGCGTAGAGGCAGCGGCTTTCTTT. Protein product: CASSVEAAAFF. Full variable domain (rest looked up from reference TRBV9 and TRBJ1-1): DSGVTQTPKHLITATGQRVTLRCSPRSGDLSVYWYQQSLDQGLQFLIQYYNGEERAKGNILERFSAQQFPDLHSELNLSSLELGDSALYFCASSVEAAAFFGQGTRLTVV.

The V gene is TRBV21-1, the J gene TRBJ2-3; the table's D call, TRBD1, was not checked against the DNA. TRBV21-1 is designated a pseudogene. This CDR3 is 13 amino acids long. The CDR3 region has the DNA TGTGCCAGCAGCGACCACAGGAGAGATACGCAGTATTTT. Its translation: CASSDHRRDTQYF.

V gene TRBV30 combines with J gene TRBJ2-1, with TRBD1 matching 7 bases. The CDR3 is 15 residues long. Unmatched junction bases numbered 5, after V lost 0 bases and J lost 3 bases. CDR1 and CDR2 from the germline V gene are GTSNPN and SVGIG (reference sequence). This chain's CDR3 is CAWSVRDRGYNEQFF. Here the CDR3 DNA reads TGTGCCTGGAGTGTTAGGGACAGAGGCTACAATGAGCAGTTCTTC.

The chain has TRBV9 and TRBJ1-2; possible D gene TRBD1, 6 bases. Per the germline V gene, CDR1 is SGDLS and CDR2 is YYNGEE. V dropped 0 bases and J dropped 8 bases, with 14 bases sitting between them. The CDR3 has 14 amino acids. The CDR3 reads CASSVGEGQGGYTF. The CDR3 DNA is TGTGCCAGCAGCGTAGGTGAGGGCCAGGGGGGCTACACCTTC.

The chain couples TRBV29-1 to TRBJ2-7, with TRBD1 identical over 11 bases. CDR3 length: 14 residues. The junction had 7 bases not matched to a gene; V was cut back by 6 bases and J by 3 bases. From germline, CDR1 is SQVTM and CDR2 ANQGSEA. The CDR3 DNA reads as TGCAGCGTCGTTCGGACAGGGGGCTTCTACGAGCAGTACTTC. Its translation is CSVVRTGGFYEQYF.

This rearrangement joins TRBV6-1 to TRBJ2-7; the match to TRBD2 covers 14 bases. Germline V gene lookup returns CDR1 MNHNS and CDR2 SASEGT. This CDR3 spans 16 amino acids. Germline trimming cut 4 bases from V and 3 bases from J; bases unmatched to any gene: 5. CDR3 in amino acids: CASSGLAGGVIYEQYF. The CDR3 coding sequence is TGTGCCAGCAGTGGACTAGCGGGAGGGGTCATCTACGAGCAGTACTTC.

CDR3 protein: CASSSGTGVYGYTF. The CDR3 DNA reads TGTGCCAGCAGCTCCGGGACAGGGGTCTATGGCTACACCTTC. The chain carries TRBV5-8 and TRBJ1-2; 10 bases line up with TRBD1. The CDR3 loop spans 14 amino acids. In germline, CDR1 is SGHTS, CDR2 YDEGEE. V gave up 3 bases and J gave up 4 bases; unmatched junction bases: 3.

This clone was seen a handful of times. The V gene is TRBV4-1, the J gene TRBJ2-5; 7 bases agree with TRBD2. Losses at the gene ends were 0 bases for V and 4 bases for J; bases not matched to a gene: 8. The V gene's germline CDR1 is MGHRA and CDR2 YSYEKL. The CDR3 loop spans 16 amino acids. CDR3 sequence: CASSQDTGLVRETQYF. Here the CDR3 DNA reads TGCGCCAGCAGCCAAGATACCGGACTAGTGAGAGAGACCCAGTACTTC.

The gene calls are TRBV30 and TRBJ1-6; perhaps TRBD1 as D (6 bases). The ends were cut back, 2 bases at V and 7 bases at J, with 9 bases in the middle. From germline, CDR1 is GTSNPN and CDR2 SVGIG (reference sequence). The CDR3 is made up of 13 amino acids. The CDR3 protein is CAWSRDKNSPLHF. CDR3 in DNA: TGTGCCTGGAGTAGGGACAAGAATTCACCCCTCCACTTT.

The V and J genes are TRBV30 and TRBJ2-7; 10 nucleotides line up with TRBD1. This CDR3 spans 14 amino acids. V lost 0 bases and J lost 6; bases outside the gene matches: 5. Germline loops: CDR1 GTSNPN, CDR2 SVGIG (reference sequence). CDR3 sequence reads: CAWSVRDRGGEQYF. Here the CDR3 DNA reads TGTGCCTGGAGTGTTCGGGACAGGGGAGGCGAGCAGTACTTC.

The CDR3 region has the DNA TGTGCCAGCAGCTTTACGACAGGGGGCGGGTACGAGCAGTACTTC. This sequence encodes CASSFTTGGGYEQYF. The J gene is TRBJ2-7, the V gene TRBV7-2; 10 nucleotides align to TRBD1. The CDR3 has 15 amino acids. Germline V lookup: CDR1 SGHTA, CDR2 FQGNSA. Trimming took 3 bases from V and 4 from J; bases not matched to a gene: 6.

This sequence joins TRBV30 and TRBJ2-7, with D possibly TRBD1 on 5 matching bases. This CDR3 has 12 amino acids. The germline V and J ends were trimmed by 3 bases and 4 bases, with 10 bases remaining between them. In germline, CDR1 is GTSNPN, CDR2 SVGIG (reference sequence). CDR3 nucleotide sequence: TGTGCCTGGAGCCCAGACAGATACGAGCAGTACTTC. This encodes CAWSPDRYEQYF.

The J gene is TRBJ2-3, the V gene TRBV11-2, with D unresolved. Trimming removed 2 bases from V and 2 bases from J, with 14 bases in between. The V gene's germline CDR1 is SGHAT and CDR2 FQNNGV. The CDR3 is made up of 16 amino acids. CDR3 in DNA: TGTGCCAGCAGCTTAAAACCCCGGTCTAACACAGATACGCAGTATTTT. It codes for CASSLKPRSNTDTQYF.